What follows are 13 T cell receptor beta chains derived from one specimen sequenced in a study of blood T cell repertoires in COVID-19. This table comes from immunoSEQ multiplex PCR, and its TCRdb copy is limited to in-frame clones, with some not included. The table has some 130,000 clones, approximately 90% seen once; the top ten hold about 2.1%. Sequencing input: peripheral blood. The receptors originated from an older man with active COVID-19.

The chain employs TRBV10-3 and TRBJ2-7, with TRBD1 matching over 10 bases. Losses at the gene ends were 6 bases for V and 3 bases for J; bases not matched to a gene: 5. CDR1 is ENHRY, CDR2 SYGVKD, per germline. The CDR3 covers 14 residues. The CDR3 nucleotides are TGTGCCATCAGCCGACAGGGGGCCGGCTACGAGCAGTACTTC. Translating gives CAISRQGAGYEQYF.

This clone has only one observation. The CDR3 DNA reads TGTGCCAGCAGCAAGAGCCTGAGCAATGAGCAGTTCTTC. It translates to CASSKSLSNEQFF. The rearrangement joins TRBV7-3 to TRBJ2-1; no clear D gene. Germline V CDR1 and CDR2: SGHTA, FQGTGA. Trimming stripped 5 bases from V and 6 bases from J, with 11 bases between. This CDR3 region has 13 residues.

Only a few counts were recorded for this clone. The CDR3 DNA is TGTGCCAGTAGGCGGACAGGGGACCTCTACGAGCAGTACTTC. The encoded protein is CASRRTGDLYEQYF. This chain connects TRBV19 to TRBJ2-7, with 9 nucleotides matching TRBD1. Germline values: CDR1 LNHDA, CDR2 SQIVND (reference sequence). CDR3 length: 14 amino acids. Unmatched junction bases numbered 6, after V lost 6 bases and J lost 3 bases.

The chain links TRBV28 to TRBJ1-1, with TRBD1 identical over 9 bases. Trimming at V came to 5 bases and at J to 3 bases, leaving 7 bases not matched to a gene. Germline CDR1 reads MDHEN; CDR2 reads SYDVKM. CDR3 length: 15 residues. CDR3 sequence reads: CASSPGDRVHTEAFF. The CDR3 region has the DNA TGTGCCAGCAGTCCCGGGGACAGGGTTCACACTGAAGCTTTCTTT. The whole variable domain, remainder taken from reference TRBV28 and TRBJ1-1, is DVKVTQSSRYLVKRTGEKVFLECVQDMDHENMFWYRQDPGLGLRLIYFSYDVKMKEKGDIPEGYSVSREKKERFSLILESASTNQTSMYLCASSPGDRVHTEAFFGQGTRLTVV.

Only one count was recorded for this clone. CDR3 in amino acids: CASSYIGQGRPSYEQYF. The CDR3 coding sequence is TGTGCCAGCAGTTACATCGGACAGGGGCGACCTTCCTACGAGCAGTACTTC. The chain recombines TRBV27 with TRBJ2-7; 9 bases match TRBD1. The V gene's germline CDR1 is MNHEY and CDR2 SMNVEV (reference sequence). V shed 4 bases, J shed 1 base, and the junction held 11 bases outside the gene matches. This CDR3 is 17 amino acids long.

V gene TRBV28 combines with J gene TRBJ2-2, with D possibly TRBD1 on 5 matching bases. CDR3 length: 13 residues. Germline CDR1 MDHEN, CDR2 SYDVKM. V shed 4 bases and J shed 6 bases, with 9 bases lying between them. CDR3 protein: CASSSQVPGELFF. The CDR3 DNA reads TGTGCCAGCAGTTCACAGGTCCCCGGGGAGCTGTTTTTT.

The chain is built from TRBV28 and TRBJ1-2; D uncertain. This CDR3 is 13 amino acids long. Trimming took off 7 bases at V and 3 bases at J, with 12 bases between the two ends. CDR1 MDHEN and CDR2 SYDVKM come from the germline V gene. This CDR3 is CASNDRRYYGYTF. The CDR3 bases are TGTGCCAGCAATGATCGGAGGTACTATGGCTACACCTTC.

The J gene is TRBJ2-7, the V gene TRBV9; 9 bases line up with TRBD1. The length of the CDR3 is 15 residues. V trimming: 0 bases; J trimming: 1 base; junction bases outside the gene matches: 2. In germline, CDR1 is SGDLS, CDR2 YYNGEE. The CDR3 nucleotides are TGTGCCAGCAGCGTAGAGACAGGGGGGTCCTACGAGCAGTACTTC. Its protein is CASSVETGGSYEQYF. Variable domain in full (rest from reference TRBV9 and TRBJ2-7): DSGVTQTPKHLITATGQRVTLRCSPRSGDLSVYWYQQSLDQGLQFLIQYYNGEERAKGNILERFSAQQFPDLHSELNLSSLELGDSALYFCASSVETGGSYEQYFGPGTRLTVT.

The CDR3, as DNA: TGTGCCAGCAGCTTAGGTGGTAGCGGAGGGGCCCGGATTGATACGCAGTATTTT. Its translation: CASSLGGSGGARIDTQYF. The chain combines TRBV7-9 with TRBJ2-3, with D possibly TRBD2 on 6 matching bases. Trimming removed 1 base at V and 6 bases at J, with 23 bases between. This CDR3 spans 18 amino acids. Germline V lookup: CDR1 SEHNR, CDR2 FQNEAQ (reference sequence).

The chain combines TRBV11-2 with TRBJ2-7; possible D gene TRBD2, 5 bases. V was pared by 0 bases and J by 2 bases, with 5 bases between. The CDR3 extends over 13 amino acids. In germline, CDR1 is SGHAT, CDR2 FQNNGV. The CDR3 nucleotides read TGTGCCAGCAGCTTAGAGGAGGCCTACGAGCAGTACTTC. This gives the protein CASSLEEAYEQYF. The complete variable domain, with remaining parts taken from reference TRBV11-2 and TRBJ2-7, reads EAGVAQSPRYKIIEKRQSVAFWCNPISGHATLYWYQQILGQGPKLLIQFQNNGVVDDSQLPKDRFSAERLKGVDSTLKIQPAKLEDSAVYLCASSLEEAYEQYFGPGTRLTVT.

The V and J genes are TRBV4-1 and TRBJ2-7; 11 bases line up with TRBD2. This CDR3 is 15 amino acids long. With V trimmed by 4 bases and J by 2 bases, 4 bases remained unmatched. CDR1 is MGHRA and CDR2 is YSYEKL in the germline V gene. CDR3 amino acids: CASSPGLAGTYEQYF. The CDR3 DNA sequence: TGCGCCAGCAGCCCAGGACTAGCGGGTACCTACGAGCAGTACTTC.

The chain links TRBV19 to TRBJ2-1; D is perhaps TRBD2 (6 bases). CDR3 length: 14 residues. Germline lookup yields CDR1 LNHDA and CDR2 SQIVND (reference sequence). V was pared by 6 bases and J by 3 bases, with 12 bases between. This CDR3 is CASSSSGLYNEQFF. In DNA form, the CDR3 reads TGTGCCAGTAGCTCATCGGGACTCTACAATGAGCAGTTCTTC.

The rearrangement uses TRBV15 and TRBJ1-5, with 7 bases that match TRBD1. The CDR3 is 17 amino acids. Germline V gene lookup returns CDR1 LNHNV and CDR2 YYDKDF (reference sequence). J gave up 3 bases and V 5 bases, and 13 bases lay outside the gene matches. The CDR3 region is CATSPVRATGNNQPQHF. The DNA for the CDR3 is TGTGCCACCAGCCCGGTCAGGGCGACAGGGAACAATCAGCCCCAGCATTTT.